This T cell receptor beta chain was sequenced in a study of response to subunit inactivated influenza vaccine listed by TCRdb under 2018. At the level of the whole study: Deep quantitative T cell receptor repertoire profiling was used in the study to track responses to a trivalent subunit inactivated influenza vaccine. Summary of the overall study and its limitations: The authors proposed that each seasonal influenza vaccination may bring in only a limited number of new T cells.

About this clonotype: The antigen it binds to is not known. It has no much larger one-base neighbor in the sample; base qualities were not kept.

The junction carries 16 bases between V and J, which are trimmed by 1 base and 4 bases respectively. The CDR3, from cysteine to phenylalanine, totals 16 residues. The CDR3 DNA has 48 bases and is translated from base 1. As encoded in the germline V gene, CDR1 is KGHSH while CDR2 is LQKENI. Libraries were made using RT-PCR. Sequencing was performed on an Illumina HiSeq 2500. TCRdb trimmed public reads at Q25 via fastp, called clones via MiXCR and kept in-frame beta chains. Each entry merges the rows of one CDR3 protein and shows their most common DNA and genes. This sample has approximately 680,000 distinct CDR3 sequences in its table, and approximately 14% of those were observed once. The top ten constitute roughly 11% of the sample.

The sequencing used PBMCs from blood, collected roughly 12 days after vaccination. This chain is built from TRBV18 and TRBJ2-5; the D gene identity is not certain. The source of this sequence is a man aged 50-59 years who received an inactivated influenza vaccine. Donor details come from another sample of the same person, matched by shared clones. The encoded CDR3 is CASSPRQVGEGETQYF. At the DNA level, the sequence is TGTGCCAGCTCACCACGGCAAGTAGGAGAAGGAGAGACCCAGTACTTC.